This TCR beta chain was profiled in a study of T cell responses to AZD1222 COVID-19 vaccine. Germline loops: CDR1 SGHDT, CDR2 YYEEEE. The CDR3 has 15 residues. V dropped 0 bases and J dropped 3 bases, with 9 bases sitting between them. Recipients boosted at about 4 weeks or about 12 weeks are pooled. General observations from the study: Among AZD1222 vaccinees, only six or seven were seropositive at baseline. Scientists sampled the repertoires only once the peak T cell response had passed. The donor group comprised mostly white British people and more females; the analysis possibly underestimated clonal diversity.

This clone was observed a single time. As yet, its antigen is unknown. Produced via immunoSEQ multiplex PCR; TCRdb's table is partial and in-frame only. There are about 77,000 clones in the sample; under 95% occur only once, and 4% to 5.5% lies in the top ten. This chain connects TRBV5-6 to TRBJ1-4, with a weak D call TRBD1 (5 bases). Here the sequenced sample was peripheral blood, taken 28 days after the second AZD1222 dose. The clonotype was recovered from an adult who received the AZD1222 COVID-19 vaccine. CDR3 protein: CASSLEGRANEKLFF. The CDR3 DNA reads as TGTGCCAGCAGCTTGGAGGGGCGGGCTAATGAAAAACTGTTTTTT. The full variable domain, rest sourced from reference TRBV5-6 and TRBJ1-4, is DAGVTQSPTHLIKTRGQQVTLRCSPKSGHDTVSWYQQALGQGPQFIFQYYEEEERQRGNFPDRFSGHQFPNYSSELNVNALLLGDSALYLCASSLEGRANEKLFFGSGTQLSVL.